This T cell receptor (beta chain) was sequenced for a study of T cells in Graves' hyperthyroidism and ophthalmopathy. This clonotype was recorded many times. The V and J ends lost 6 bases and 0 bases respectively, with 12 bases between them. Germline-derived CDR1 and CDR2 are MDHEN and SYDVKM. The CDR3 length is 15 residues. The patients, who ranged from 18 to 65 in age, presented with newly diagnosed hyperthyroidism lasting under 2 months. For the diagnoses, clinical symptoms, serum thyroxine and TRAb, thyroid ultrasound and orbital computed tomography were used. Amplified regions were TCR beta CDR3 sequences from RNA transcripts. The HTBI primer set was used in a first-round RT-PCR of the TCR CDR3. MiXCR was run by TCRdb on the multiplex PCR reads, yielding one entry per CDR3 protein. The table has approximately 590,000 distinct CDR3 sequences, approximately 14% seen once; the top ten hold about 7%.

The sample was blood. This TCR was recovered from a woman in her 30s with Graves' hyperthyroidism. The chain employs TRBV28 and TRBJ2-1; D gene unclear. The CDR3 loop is CASSQIVSSYNEQFF. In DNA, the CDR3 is TGTGCCAGCAGCCAAATTGTCAGCTCCTACAATGAGCAGTTCTTC.